This TCR beta chain was sequenced for a study of OX40 agonist ivuxolimab in advanced cancers. CDR3 length: 15 residues. The ends were cut back, 4 bases at V and 8 bases at J, with 20 bases in the middle. Germline lookup yields CDR1 SGHAT and CDR2 FQNNGV. About this clone itself: Its antigen is unidentified.

Only in-frame clones appear in the TCRdb table, and some are missing; sequencing was by immunoSEQ multiplex PCR. This table has 45,000 to 60,000 clones, about 83% appearing once. Whole-study results and caveats: Antigens targeted by the expanded peripheral T cells were not determined.

The rearrangement joins TRBV11-2 to TRBJ1-2, with D unresolved. The TCR comes from an adult with an advanced solid tumor such as melanoma, head and neck, liver or kidney cancer. The material sequenced was CD4+ or CD8+ T cells sorted from blood, taken in a trial of the OX40 agonist ivuxolimab. In nucleotides, the CDR3 is TGTGCCAGCAGCTCCCGCCCGACGGAGACTTGGGGCTACACCTTC. It codes for CASSSRPTETWGYTF.